The 5 T cell receptor beta chains below all came from one sample that was sequenced in a study of blood T cell repertoires in COVID-19. Method: immunoSEQ multiplex PCR; TCRdb's copy keeps in-frame clones and lacks some. This sample yields under 250,000 clones, of which 88% are seen a single time; approximately 2.6% belongs to the top ten. The sequenced sample consisted of peripheral blood. The receptors derive from an older woman with acute or convalescent COVID-19.

In nucleotides, the CDR3 is TGTGCCAGTAGTATAGGTCTGGCAGGAATGAGGGACAGCACCCTCTATGGCTACACCTTC. This encodes CASSIGLAGMRDSTLYGYTF. V and J are TRBV19 and TRBJ1-2; TRBD1 aligns across 7 bases. The CDR3 totals 20 residues. V was clipped by 1 base and J by 4 bases; unmatched bases: 21. Germline V gene lookup returns CDR1 LNHDA and CDR2 SQIVND (reference sequence).

The V gene is TRBV30, the J gene TRBJ1-1; D is possibly TRBD1 (6 bases). Trimming left V 0 bases short and J 6 bases short, with 14 bases between. The CDR3 is 14 amino acids. CDR1 and CDR2 (germline): GTSNPN, SVGIG (reference sequence). This CDR3 reads CAWSVQGSIAEAFF. CDR3 bases: TGTGCCTGGAGTGTACAGGGATCAATCGCTGAAGCTTTCTTT.

This clone showed up just once. CDR3 DNA: TGTGCCAGCAGCTCAACTAGCGGGGGGGCCGGGGAGCTGTTTTTT. As protein: CASSSTSGGAGELFF. The chain recombines TRBV7-6 with TRBJ2-2, with 13 bases aligning to TRBD2. With V trimmed by 4 bases and J by 6 bases, 2 bases remained unmatched. This CDR3 has 15 residues. From germline, CDR1 is SGHVS and CDR2 FNYEAQ.

The chain joins TRBV5-1 to TRBJ1-4; no definite D call. CDR3 size: 15 residues. V lost 3 bases and J lost 8, with 17 bases in between. The V gene's germline CDR1 is SGHRS and CDR2 YFSETQ. CDR3 in DNA: TGCGCCAGCAGCTCTAGACCCTCTCGAGAGGAAAAACTGTTTTTT. Protein product: CASSSRPSREEKLFF.

This clone was found a few times. J is TRBJ1-3 and V is TRBV4-1, with D uncertain. This CDR3 has 12 residues. Germline V gives CDR1 MGHRA, CDR2 YSYEKL. Trimming stripped 1 base from V and 6 bases from J, with 4 bases between. This CDR3 is CASSQVANTIYF. CDR3 nucleotides: TGCGCCAGCAGCCAAGTGGCAAACACCATATATTTT.